These 32 T cell receptor beta chains originate from one sample sequenced in a study of T cells in Graves' hyperthyroidism and ophthalmopathy. From RNA transcripts, TCR beta CDR3 regions were amplified. An initial round of RT-PCR targeting the TCR CDR3 relied on the HTBI primer set. TCRdb redid the calling of the multiplex PCR reads with MiXCR, one entry per CDR3 protein. The sample records fewer than 500,000 distinct CDR3 sequences, roughly 15% being singletons. Sequencing was performed on blood. The receptor set was obtained from a woman aged 25 to 45 with Graves' ophthalmopathy.

This clonotype was counted a few times. The CDR3: CASSYSFREGKNIQYF. The CDR3 DNA follows: TGTGCCAGCAGTTACTCGTTCCGGGAGGGCAAAAACATTCAGTACTTC. V and J are TRBV6-5 and TRBJ2-4; 8 nucleotides agree with TRBD2. J gave up 3 bases and V 0 bases, and 4 bases lay outside the gene matches. The CDR3 extends over 16 amino acids. CDR1 is MNHEY, CDR2 SVGAGI, per germline.

This clonotype was seen more than once but under ten times. This chain links TRBV9 with TRBJ2-3; TRBD1 matches 9 bases. Germline assignment: CDR1 SGDLS and CDR2 YYNGEE. This CDR3 is built from 15 residues. V was clipped by 0 bases and J by 6 bases; unmatched bases: 5. The CDR3 region is CASSVEGTGWDTQYF. CDR3 DNA: TGTGCCAGCAGCGTAGAGGGGACAGGGTGGGATACGCAGTATTTT.

Ten or more counts support this clonotype. The chain joins TRBV20-1 to TRBJ1-2; D not resolved. This CDR3 contains 13 residues. V lost 2 bases and J 6 bases, leaving 13 bases between the germline ends. Germline V gene lookup returns CDR1 DFQATT and CDR2 SNEGSKA (reference sequence). Written as DNA, the CDR3 is TGCAGTGCTAGACACGTCGACCGGAATGGCTACACCTTC. This gives the protein CSARHVDRNGYTF.

Many counts were recorded for this clonotype. The chain has TRBV11-2 and TRBJ2-5; D is ambiguous. The V end was cut by 3 bases, the J end by 2 bases, with 4 bases between. Germline loops: CDR1 SGHAT, CDR2 FQNNGV. CDR3 length: 12 residues. CDR3 protein: CASSLDQETQYF. Written as DNA, the CDR3 is TGTGCCAGCAGCTTGGATCAAGAGACCCAGTACTTC.

This clonotype has more than one count but fewer than ten. The chain combines TRBV7-8 with TRBJ1-1; D is uncertain. CDR3 length: 17 amino acids. V was shortened by 5 bases and J by 1 base, with 20 bases between the two germline ends. Germline CDR1 reads SGHVS; CDR2 reads FQNEAQ. DNA for the CDR3: TGTGCCAGCAGCCCCGTTGCGGGCGGGGAGGGGAACACTGAAGCTTTCTTT. Translating it yields CASSPVAGGEGNTEAFF.

This clonotype has a count of ten or more. The chain joins TRBV3-1 to TRBJ2-1, with 12 bases matching TRBD2. The CDR3 covers 16 residues. CDR1 is LGHDT, CDR2 YNNKEL, per germline (reference sequence). Trimming cost V 3 bases and J 3 bases; bases outside gene matches: 3. The CDR3 sequence is CASSQELAGGYNEQFF. In DNA, the CDR3 is TGTGCCAGCAGCCAGGAACTAGCGGGGGGCTACAATGAGCAGTTCTTC.

Note on this clonotype: Its ends do not fully match the called genes, so a read error is possible. The V gene is TRBV7-7, the J gene TRBJ2-2; D is unclear. The CDR3 covers 12 residues. Germline assignment: CDR1 SSHAT and CDR2 FNYEAQ (reference sequence). For the CDR3, the DNA is TGTGCTAGCAGCCACCTAACCGGGGAGCTGTTTTTT. As protein: CASSHLTGELFF. The full variable domain, its missing parts supplied by reference TRBV7-7 and TRBJ2-2, is GAGVSQSPRYKVTKRGQDVTLRCDPISSHATLYWYQQALGQGPEFLTYFNYEAQPDKSGLPSDRFSAERPEGSISTLTIQRTEQRDSAMYRCASSHLTGELFFGEGSRLTVL.

This clonotype was detected many times. The chain recombines TRBV27 with TRBJ2-7; the match to TRBD1 covers 10 bases. Germline CDR1 reads MNHEY; CDR2 reads SMNVEV (reference sequence). V shed 4 bases, J shed 2 bases, and the junction held 8 bases outside the gene matches. The CDR3 totals 16 residues. The CDR3 sequence is CASSSLGTGDPYEQYF. The CDR3 DNA sequence: TGTGCCAGCAGTTCGTTGGGGACAGGGGACCCCTACGAGCAGTACTTC.

This clonotype was seen ten or more times. The gene calls are TRBV24-1 and TRBJ1-5; weak D call: TRBD1 (5 bases). Trimming removed 0 bases from V and 5 bases from J, with 16 bases in between. The germline V gene encodes CDR1 KGHDR and CDR2 SFDVKD. There are 17 residues in the CDR3. In DNA form, the CDR3 reads TGTGCCACCAGTGATTTGCAACTTTCAGGGCCTGATCAGCCCCAGCATTTT. This gives the protein CATSDLQLSGPDQPQHF.

V usage is TRBV19 and J usage is TRBJ2-2, with D unresolved. Per germline, CDR1 LNHDA and CDR2 SQIVND (reference sequence). V was cut by 6 bases and J by 6 bases, with 20 bases left in between. The CDR3 extends over 16 amino acids. CDR3 protein: CASRRKDTPRPGELFF. The CDR3 DNA reads as TGTGCCAGTAGGAGGAAAGACACTCCCCGCCCCGGGGAGCTGTTTTTT.

This clonotype appeared many times. The chain is built from TRBV20-1 and TRBJ2-3; TRBD1 agrees at 11 bases. The germline V gene has CDR1 DFQATT and CDR2 SNEGSKA (reference sequence). With 3 bases clipped from V and 0 bases from J, the junction kept 14 bases outside the gene matches. CDR3 length equals 19 residues. The CDR3 coding sequence is TGCAGTGCTAGCCCCATAAGCGGGACAGGGGGGTTTAGCACAGATACGCAGTATTTT. Translating it yields CSASPISGTGGFSTDTQYF.

This clonotype occurred many times. The chain couples TRBV7-9 to TRBJ2-5, with 8 bases lining up with TRBD2. J gave up 2 bases and V 8 bases, and 10 bases lay outside the gene matches. Germline CDR1 SEHNR, CDR2 FQNEAQ (reference sequence). This CDR3 comprises 15 residues. The CDR3 DNA follows: TGTGCCAGCCAGGGTAGCGGGGATTTACAAGAGACCCAGTACTTC. It codes for CASQGSGDLQETQYF.

This clonotype has a count of ten or more. The chain recombines TRBV7-9 with TRBJ1-3; D perhaps matches TRBD1 (6 bases). The germline V and J ends were trimmed by 7 bases and 1 base, with 20 bases remaining between them. The germline V gene has CDR1 SEHNR and CDR2 FQNEAQ (reference sequence). This CDR3 contains 17 residues. CDR3 sequence reads: CASNQQMRQESGNTIYF. As DNA, the CDR3 is TGTGCCAGCAACCAGCAGATGCGACAGGAGTCTGGAAACACCATATATTTT.

Many counts were recorded for this clonotype. The rearrangement links TRBV29-1 to TRBJ2-3; D may be TRBD1 (6 bases). V was shortened by 5 bases and J by 0 bases, with 12 bases between the two germline ends. The CDR3 extends over 14 amino acids. Germline CDR1 is SQVTM and CDR2 is ANQGSEA. CDR3 residues: CSVSRDISTDTQYF. For the CDR3, the DNA is TGCAGCGTTAGCCGGGACATCAGCACAGATACGCAGTATTTT.

The genes are TRBV6-1 and TRBJ2-3, with 13 bases fitting TRBD2. The CDR3 length is 17 residues. With 6 bases clipped from V and 0 bases from J, the junction kept 6 bases outside the gene matches. In germline, CDR1 is MNHNS, CDR2 SASEGT. CDR3 amino acids: CASSSTSGGASTDTQYF. Here the CDR3 DNA reads TGTGCCAGCAGCAGCACTAGCGGGGGGGCAAGCACAGATACGCAGTATTTT.

Many counts were recorded for this clonotype. This rearrangement joins TRBV6-1 to TRBJ2-3; unclear D gene. The CDR3 length is 15 residues. Germline CDR1 reads MNHNS; CDR2 reads SASEGT. V was trimmed by 1 base and J by 3 bases, leaving 11 bases between them. In DNA form, the CDR3 reads TGTGCCAGCAGTGAAGTTGGCCGGGCAACAGATACGCAGTATTTT. It is translated as CASSEVGRATDTQYF.

This clonotype was counted between two and nine times. As the CDR3 is not closed by the conserved phenylalanine or tryptophan, this likely results from a read error. The J gene is TRBJ2-2, the V gene TRBV13; TRBD1 is a possible D gene (5 bases). The end of the DNA is better explained by TRBJ1-1, so the J call may be wrong. Looked up from germline, CDR1 is PRHDT and CDR2 is FYEKMQ (reference sequence). CDR3 length equals 13 residues. The CDR3 coding sequence is TGTGCCAGCAGCTTAAACCTCGATAGGGGAGCTTTCCTT. Translated, it gives CASSLNLDRGAFL.

The V call is TRBV5-5, the J call TRBJ1-4; tentative D call: TRBD1 (6 bases). V was trimmed by 1 base and J by 7 bases, leaving 8 bases between them. This CDR3 has 13 amino acids. Germline CDR1 is SGHKS and CDR2 is YYEKEE (reference sequence). The CDR3 sequence is CASSLFRGEKLFF. Written as DNA, the CDR3 is TGTGCCAGCAGCTTGTTCAGGGGTGAAAAACTGTTTTTT.

On this clonotype: Relative to the germline gene, one junction end is altered; a read error may explain this. V gene TRBV6-1 combines with J gene TRBJ2-5; D may match TRBD1 or TRBD2 (6 bases each). The CDR3 sequence is 13 residues long. Per germline, CDR1 MNHNS and CDR2 SASEGT. The CDR3 protein is CASREGGRETQYF. As DNA, the CDR3 is TGTGCCAGCAGAGAAGGGGGGAGAGAGACCCAGTACTTC.

This clonotype was counted many times. DNA of the CDR3: TGCGCCAGCAGCTTATCCACTAGCGGGGGGATCACAGATACGCAGTATTTT. As protein: CASSLSTSGGITDTQYF. The rearrangement links TRBV5-1 to TRBJ2-3; 12 positions match TRBD2. The junction had 6 bases not matched to a gene; V was cut back by 2 bases and J by 2 bases. CDR1 and CDR2 from the germline V gene are SGHRS and YFSETQ. This CDR3 is 17 amino acids long.

This clonotype was detected ten times or more. The CDR3 here is CATSQGLYNEQFF. CDR3 in DNA: TGTGCCACCTCCCAGGGGCTTTACAATGAGCAGTTCTTC. The chain combines TRBV11-3 with TRBJ2-1; tentative D call: TRBD1 (6 bases). The CDR3 totals 13 residues. CDR1 and CDR2 (germline): SGHNT, YENEEA. V lost 10 bases and J 4 bases, leaving 14 bases between the germline ends.

This clonotype has just a few counts. The genes are TRBV6-5 and TRBJ2-3, with D unresolved. The germline gives CDR1 MNHEY, CDR2 SVGAGI. The CDR3 runs to 14 residues. Deletions cut 0 bases from V and 4 bases from J, with 8 bases between. The CDR3: CASSYSSPPDTQYF. The DNA for the CDR3 is TGTGCCAGCAGTTACTCGAGCCCCCCAGATACGCAGTATTTT.

This clonotype was counted ten times or more. CDR3 DNA: TGTGCCAGCAGCCAAGAGGGTTTTGGGGACAATGAGCAGTTCTTC. Protein product: CASSQEGFGDNEQFF. This chain links TRBV3-1 with TRBJ2-1, with no clear D. V was trimmed by 0 bases and J by 5 bases, leaving 11 bases between them. Germline CDR1 is LGHDT and CDR2 is YNNKEL (reference sequence). The length of the CDR3 is 15 residues.

This chain's CDR3 is CASSYSGPTLFF. The CDR3 region has the DNA TGTGCCAGCAGTTACTCGGGCCCGACGCTTTTCTTT. The chain joins TRBV6-2 or TRBV6-3 to TRBJ1-1; D unclear. There are 12 residues in the CDR3. V lost 0 bases and J 13 bases, leaving 12 bases between the germline ends. CDR1 and CDR2 from the germline V gene are MNHEY and SVGEGT.

The rearrangement joins TRBV18 to TRBJ2-7, with 10 bases matching TRBD2. V gave up 1 base and J gave up 3 bases; unmatched junction bases: 12. This CDR3 region has 18 residues. Germline V gene sequence: CDR1 KGHSH, CDR2 LQKENI. The CDR3 sequence: CASSPLPLLSGRDYEQYF. DNA for the CDR3: TGTGCCAGCTCACCACTCCCCTTGTTGAGCGGGAGGGACTACGAGCAGTACTTC.

This clonotype has a count of ten or more. This chain's CDR3 is CAWKGGGLWNTEAFF. In DNA, the CDR3 is TGTGCCTGGAAAGGAGGAGGCCTTTGGAACACTGAAGCTTTCTTT. The chain joins TRBV30 to TRBJ1-1; D is uncertain. The V gene lost 4 bases and the J gene lost 1 base, with 16 bases spanning the gap. The CDR3 contains 15 residues. The germline gives CDR1 GTSNPN, CDR2 SVGIG (reference sequence).

This clonotype was detected many times. The genes are TRBV29-1 and TRBJ2-1, with D maybe TRBD1 (6 bases). The CDR3 runs to 13 residues. Germline CDR1 SQVTM, CDR2 ANQGSEA. Trimming cost V 6 bases and J 4 bases, with 13 bases left between them. CDR3 nucleotides: TGCAGCGTAGGGACATCGGATTACAATGAGCAGTTCTTC. This codes for CSVGTSDYNEQFF.

Ten or more counts support this clonotype. In DNA form, the CDR3 reads TGTGCCAGCACCTTCGGGCCCTCCGGGGTGGTTGGCTACACCTTC. Translating it yields CASTFGPSGVVGYTF. The V and J genes are TRBV7-2 and TRBJ1-2, with D unresolved. Trimming pared 7 bases from V and 7 bases from J, leaving 22 bases between. The length of the CDR3 is 15 residues. Germline lookup yields CDR1 SGHTA and CDR2 FQGNSA.

This clonotype was counted at least ten times. V is TRBV10-3 and J is TRBJ1-4; D gene ambiguous. The ends were cut back, 2 bases at V and 8 bases at J, with 12 bases in the middle. The CDR3 contains 14 residues. Germline V CDR1 and CDR2: ENHRY, SYGVKD. The DNA of the CDR3 is TGTGCCATCAGTGAGGTTAGGGCACCCGAAAAACTGTTTTTT. Translated, it gives CAISEVRAPEKLFF.

This clonotype was observed many times. The genes are TRBV18 and TRBJ2-2; 8 nucleotides match TRBD2. The CDR3 extends over 20 amino acids. Germline CDR1 reads KGHSH; CDR2 reads LQKENI. The V gene end was trimmed by 1 base and the J gene end by 0 bases; junction bases not matched to a gene: 13. In nucleotides, the CDR3 is TGTGCCAGCTCACCACGAAGAGAGCCGGGGGGGCCCTCGAACACCGGGGAGCTGTTTTTT. Translation gives CASSPRREPGGPSNTGELFF.

This clonotype was counted many times. The chain is built from TRBV12-5 and TRBJ1-1; no clear D. CDR1 LGHNT and CDR2 FRNRAP come from the germline V gene. Trimming left V 3 bases short and J 0 bases short, with 5 bases between. The CDR3 extends over 13 amino acids. CDR3 coding DNA: TGTGCTAGTGGTTTAAAGATGAACACTGAAGCTTTCTTT. It specifies CASGLKMNTEAFF.

The sample holds many counts of this clonotype. The rearrangement uses TRBV5-1 and TRBJ2-1, with D perhaps matching TRBD2 (5 bases). The CDR3 runs 14 residues. Trimming shortened V by 3 bases and J by 5 bases, and 12 bases separated the two germline ends. In germline, CDR1 is SGHRS, CDR2 YFSETQ. In DNA form, the CDR3 reads TGCGCCAGCAGCTGGGCGCTAGCTAACAATGAGCAGTTCTTC. This gives the protein CASSWALANNEQFF.